These 28 T cell receptor beta chains were sequenced from one sample in a study of vaccination effects on CD4 cells after COVID-19. This table comes from immunoSEQ multiplex PCR, and its TCRdb copy is limited to in-frame clones, with some not included. The table includes roughly 50,000 clones, nearly 80% detected once. These TCRs are of unknown antigen specificity. With the ViraFEST assay, the study expanded antigen-specific CD4+ T cells using viral peptide pools, then sequenced them. When around 10 days of culture had elapsed, CD4+ T cells were isolated. People in the vaccine group had not been infected with SARS-CoV-2 before, and their nucleocapsid antibodies were negative. Here the sequenced sample was CD4+ T cells from PBMCs cultured with HCoV-OC43 spike peptides, taken before COVID-19 vaccination. The subset here: HCoV-OC43 spike overlapping peptide pool stimulation. The receptors shown here come from a human donor who received a COVID-19 vaccine.

The J gene is TRBJ1-1, the V gene TRBV7-9; D gene uncertain. CDR3 length: 11 residues. Per the germline V gene, CDR1 is SEHNR and CDR2 is FQNEAQ (reference sequence). The V and J ends lost 5 bases and 5 bases respectively, with 6 bases between them. CDR3 residues: CASSAQTEAFF. The CDR3 DNA follows: TGTGCCAGCAGCGCCCAAACTGAAGCTTTCTTT.

This chain joins TRBV18 and TRBJ2-5; perhaps TRBD1 as D (5 bases). The germline V gene encodes CDR1 KGHSH and CDR2 LQKENI. V was shortened by 6 bases and J by 7 bases, with 9 bases between the two germline ends. This CDR3 is built from 11 residues. Here the CDR3 DNA reads TGTGCCAGCTCGCCCCAGGGGACCCAGTACTTC. It yields the protein CASSPQGTQYF.

The genes are TRBV10-2 and TRBJ2-5; D is perhaps TRBD1 (6 bases). V was cut by 4 bases and J by 0 bases, with 9 bases left in between. The CDR3 has 14 residues. The germline V gene has CDR1 WSHSY and CDR2 SAAADI. In DNA form, the CDR3 reads TGCGCCAGCAGTGTTACAGGGAACCAAGAGACCCAGTACTTC. Its translation is CASSVTGNQETQYF.

The V and J genes are TRBV7-2 and TRBJ1-4; TRBD1 aligns across 7 bases. The V gene's germline CDR1 is SGHTA and CDR2 FQGNSA. The V and J ends lost 2 bases and 4 bases, in that order; junction bases with no gene match: 4. The CDR3 is 15 residues long. CDR3 sequence: CASSLSGDSNEKLFF. The CDR3 nucleotides are TGTGCCAGCAGCTTATCTGGGGACAGTAATGAAAAACTGTTTTTT.

The V gene is TRBV29-1, the J gene TRBJ1-3, with 7 bases matching TRBD1. This CDR3 has 13 residues. The germline CDR1 and CDR2 sequences are SQVTM and ANQGSEA. V was pared by 4 bases and J by 4 bases, with 4 bases of the junction left unmatched. CDR3 DNA: TGCAGCGTTGTGGGGACAGCCGGAAACACCATATATTTT. This translates into CSVVGTAGNTIYF.

The chain couples TRBV5-4 to TRBJ1-2, with D tentatively TRBD1 (6 bases). Germline V gives CDR1 SGHNT, CDR2 YYREEE (reference sequence). The ends were cut back, 4 bases at V and 3 bases at J, with 19 bases in the middle. The CDR3 contains 16 residues. This chain's CDR3 is CASSALALGGDYGYTF. The DNA for the CDR3 is TGTGCCAGCAGCGCACTAGCCCTGGGGGGCGACTATGGCTACACCTTC.

The chain couples TRBV5-1 to TRBJ1-1; TRBD1 is a possible D gene (5 bases). CDR3 length: 13 residues. V lost 0 bases and J 6 bases, leaving 9 bases between the germline ends. CDR1 is SGHRS, CDR2 YFSETQ, per germline. In DNA form, the CDR3 reads TGCGCCAGCAGCTTGGGGCAGGGCGCTGAAGCTTTCTTT. Its translation: CASSLGQGAEAFF.

V gene TRBV6-5 combines with J gene TRBJ2-2; maybe TRBD1 (5 bases). In germline, CDR1 is MNHEY, CDR2 SVGAGI. The CDR3 totals 16 residues. V was trimmed by 2 bases and J by 1 base, leaving 11 bases between them. The CDR3 DNA sequence: TGTGCCAGCAGTTACGCAGGACACCTGAACACCGGGGAGCTGTTTTTT. It codes for CASSYAGHLNTGELFF.

The J gene is TRBJ1-2, the V gene TRBV10-3; 9 bases line up with TRBD1. The CDR3 consists of 12 residues. CDR1 is ENHRY, CDR2 SYGVKD, per germline. V was pared by 4 bases and J by 13 bases, with 7 bases of the junction left unmatched. CDR3 bases: TGTGCCATCAGTGCGGACAGGGGCCCTGTCACCTTC. This sequence encodes CAISADRGPVTF.

The chain joins TRBV19 to TRBJ2-1, with D perhaps TRBD2 (6 bases). CDR3 length: 15 amino acids. Germline lookup yields CDR1 LNHDA and CDR2 SQIVND (reference sequence). The ends were cut back, 0 bases at V and 11 bases at J, with 17 bases in the middle. The CDR3 is CASSIDRSGSSKQFF. CDR3 in DNA: TGTGCCAGTAGTATAGATCGATCCGGGAGCAGTAAGCAGTTCTTC.

The CDR3 reads CASSSTGNQPQHF. CDR3 nucleotides: TGTGCCAGCAGTTCCACAGGGAATCAGCCCCAGCATTTT. This chain uses TRBV27 with TRBJ1-5; TRBD1 is a possible D gene (6 bases). There are 13 residues in the CDR3. V lost 4 bases, J lost 4 bases, and 8 bases lay in between. In germline, CDR1 is MNHEY, CDR2 SMNVEV (reference sequence).

This clone was detected once. V and J are TRBV6-4 and TRBJ2-5, with TRBD2 matching 7 bases. There are 15 residues in the CDR3. V was pared by 0 bases and J by 4 bases, with 5 bases of the junction left unmatched. The germline V gene has CDR1 MRHNA and CDR2 SNTAGT. The CDR3 sequence: CASSDSWGEGETQYF. The CDR3 DNA sequence: TGTGCCAGCAGTGACTCCTGGGGGGAGGGAGAGACCCAGTACTTC.

In its sample, this clone was seen a few times. The rearrangement links TRBV9 to TRBJ1-3; unclear D gene. Germline CDR1 and CDR2: SGDLS and YYNGEE. The CDR3 is made up of 16 amino acids. V gave up 0 bases and J gave up 0 bases, with 10 bases separating them. For the CDR3, the DNA is TGTGCCAGCAGCGTAGCCCCTTCTAACTCTGGAAACACCATATATTTT. Protein: CASSVAPSNSGNTIYF.

In this sample, this clone turned up once. The chain employs TRBV19 and TRBJ2-5; D possibly corresponds to TRBD1 (6 bases). The V and J ends lost 11 bases and 7 bases respectively, with 17 bases between them. The CDR3 length is 12 residues. The germline gives CDR1 LNHDA, CDR2 SQIVND (reference sequence). The CDR3 coding sequence is TGTGCCGCAGGGGCAGCACAGGGGACCCAGTACTTC. Its protein product is CAAGAAQGTQYF. The variable domain in full, with the rest retrieved from reference TRBV19 and TRBJ2-5, is DGGITQSPKYLFRKEGQNVTLSCEQNLNHDAMYWYRQDPGQGLRLIYYSQIVNDFQKGDIAEGYSVSREKKESFPLTVTSAQKNPTAFYLCAAGAAQGTQYFGPGTRLLVL.

Here the CDR3 reads CASSVSGGLGQPQHF. For the CDR3, the DNA is TGTGCCAGCAGCGTAAGCGGAGGTCTCGGTCAGCCCCAGCATTTT. The chain carries TRBV9 and TRBJ1-5; D is unresolved. The CDR3 runs 15 residues. Germline CDR1 and CDR2: SGDLS and YYNGEE. The V gene lost 1 base and the J gene lost 6 bases, with 14 bases spanning the gap.

The rearrangement uses TRBV3-1 (or the pseudogene TRBV3-2) and TRBJ2-3, with 13 bases lining up with TRBD2. Germline loops: CDR1 LGHDT, CDR2 YNNKEL (reference sequence). The CDR3 runs 14 residues. V lost 4 bases, J lost 6 bases, and 1 base stayed unmatched. The CDR3 loop is CASSPGLAGDTQYF. The CDR3 DNA follows: TGTGCCAGCAGCCCGGGACTAGCGGGGGATACGCAGTATTTT.

This clone was counted between two and nine times. This chain joins TRBV7-2 and TRBJ1-6, with D maybe TRBD1 (6 bases). Per the germline V gene, CDR1 is SGHTA and CDR2 is FQGNSA. The CDR3 loop spans 16 amino acids. Trimming took off 2 bases at V and 0 bases at J, with 8 bases between the two ends. The CDR3 protein is CASSLLGGSYNSPLHF. The CDR3 region has the DNA TGTGCCAGCAGCTTACTAGGGGGCTCCTATAATTCACCCCTCCACTTT.

This chain links TRBV28 with TRBJ2-3; no firm D call. Germline V gene sequence: CDR1 MDHEN, CDR2 SYDVKM. This CDR3 has 13 amino acids. V was cut by 4 bases and J by 2 bases, with 7 bases left in between. The CDR3 nucleotides read TGTGCCAGCAGTTCCCCGATCACAGATACGCAGTATTTT. This gives the protein CASSSPITDTQYF.

This clone has only one observation. J is TRBJ1-6 and V is TRBV27; D is unclear. V was pared by 0 bases and J by 1 base, with 4 bases between. Germline CDR1 MNHEY, CDR2 SMNVEV (reference sequence). The length of the CDR3 is 15 residues. CDR3 region: CASSLSSSYNSPLHF. CDR3 DNA sequence: TGTGCCAGCAGTTTATCGAGTTCCTATAATTCACCCCTCCACTTT.

This chain joins TRBV29-1 and TRBJ2-2, with D perhaps TRBD2 (5 bases). The V end was cut by 4 bases, the J end by 0 bases, with 15 bases between. CDR3 size: 16 residues. CDR1 is SQVTM, CDR2 ANQGSEA, per germline. The CDR3 DNA reads TGCAGCGTTGCTAGCCCCAGAATAACGAACACCGGGGAGCTGTTTTTT. It yields the protein CSVASPRITNTGELFF.

This sequence joins TRBV5-1 and TRBJ2-3, with 14 bases lining up with TRBD2. This CDR3 spans 18 amino acids. V lost 2 bases, J lost 7 bases, and 12 bases stayed unmatched. Germline-derived CDR1 and CDR2 are SGHRS and YFSETQ. The CDR3 nucleotides read TGCGCCAGCAGCTTAGGGACTAGCGGGGGACCCCAGGGGAATACGCAGTATTTT. Protein: CASSLGTSGGPQGNTQYF.

The chain joins TRBV10-1 to TRBJ2-3; possible D gene TRBD1, 6 bases. The CDR3 has 15 residues. Germline assignment: CDR1 WNHNN and CDR2 SYGVQD (reference sequence). V was clipped by 3 bases and J by 5 bases, with 15 bases between them. CDR3 nucleotides: TGCGCCAGCAGTGATGGGCAGGGGATGGGAGATACGCAGTATTTT. It specifies CASSDGQGMGDTQYF.

This chain links TRBV9 with TRBJ2-1, with TRBD1 identical over 9 bases. Losses at the gene ends were 3 bases for V and 6 bases for J; bases not matched to a gene: 7. CDR1 is SGDLS, CDR2 YYNGEE, per germline. The CDR3 sequence is 15 residues long. The CDR3 DNA reads as TGTGCCAGCAGCGGGCGCGGGACAGGGCCCAATGAGCAGTTCTTC. This encodes CASSGRGTGPNEQFF.

This chain links TRBV3-1 (or the pseudogene TRBV3-2) with TRBJ1-6; perhaps TRBD1 as D (5 bases). V was shortened by 1 base and J by 7 bases, with 14 bases between the two germline ends. The length of the CDR3 is 16 residues. CDR1 LGHDT and CDR2 YNNKEL come from the germline V gene (reference sequence). The DNA of the CDR3 is TGTGCCAGCAGCCAAGTTGGAGGGGTTGGCAATTCACCCCTCCACTTT. The encoded protein is CASSQVGGVGNSPLHF.

This clone appeared a few times. The chain joins TRBV18 to TRBJ2-3; D unresolved. The CDR3 has 16 amino acids. V gave up 2 bases and J gave up 6 bases, with 18 bases separating them. The germline V gene encodes CDR1 KGHSH and CDR2 LQKENI. CDR3 amino acids: CASSPVWNSSPDTQYF. In DNA form, the CDR3 reads TGTGCCAGCTCACCAGTCTGGAATTCGAGTCCGGATACGCAGTATTTT.

The chain carries TRBV5-1 and TRBJ1-2, with 9 nucleotides matching TRBD1. The CDR3 sequence is 15 residues long. Germline CDR1 SGHRS, CDR2 YFSETQ. V dropped 4 bases and J dropped 2; count of bases not matched to a gene: 6. CDR3 DNA sequence: TGCGCCAGCAGCCCCCGGACAGGGGTAAACTATGGCTACACCTTC. The encoded protein is CASSPRTGVNYGYTF.

The chain has TRBV18 and TRBJ1-4, with TRBD1 matching 7 bases. This CDR3 contains 15 residues. V trimming: 4 bases; J trimming: 8 bases; junction bases outside the gene matches: 10. The V gene's germline CDR1 is KGHSH and CDR2 LQKENI. This CDR3 reads CASSQQGSFGEKLFF. The CDR3 region has the DNA TGTGCCAGCTCACAACAGGGGAGTTTCGGGGAAAAACTGTTTTTT.

The chain carries TRBV7-9 and TRBJ1-4; D not certain. The germline V and J ends were trimmed by 3 bases and 4 bases, with 6 bases remaining between them. The germline V gene encodes CDR1 SEHNR and CDR2 FQNEAQ (reference sequence). The CDR3 length is 13 residues. The CDR3 region has the DNA TGTGCCAGCAGCTTGGAAATTAATGAAAAACTGTTTTTT. It specifies CASSLEINEKLFF.